This entry lists 28 T cell receptor beta chains sequenced from one sample in a study of blood T cell repertoires in COVID-19. Sequenced by immunoSEQ multiplex PCR; TCRdb stores in-frame clones only, minus some. The table records 200,000 to 300,000 clones, around four fifths of them present only once. The sequencing input was peripheral blood. These receptors were collected from a woman aged 55-69 years with active or convalescent COVID-19.

CDR3 protein: CASSLVSRYSNQPQHF. CDR3 coding DNA: TGTGCCAGCAGCTTAGTCTCCAGATATAGCAATCAGCCCCAGCATTTT. This chain connects TRBV7-2 to TRBJ1-5; D is uncertain. This CDR3 contains 16 residues. Germline CDR1 SGHTA, CDR2 FQGNSA. The germline V and J ends were trimmed by 1 base and 0 bases, with 10 bases remaining between them.

This clone was seen more than once but under ten times. The V call is TRBV5-1, the J call TRBJ2-1, with 14 bases identical to TRBD2. The CDR3 contains 20 residues. The ends lost 0 bases at V and 0 bases at J; junction bases unmatched: 8. Germline V gene data show CDR1 as SGHRS and CDR2 as YFSETQ. The CDR3 spells CASSLVGLAGGSSSYNEQFF. The DNA for the CDR3 is TGCGCCAGCAGCTTGGTTGGACTAGCGGGAGGATCCAGCTCCTACAATGAGCAGTTCTTC.

The chain uses TRBV2 and TRBJ2-3, with 7 bases identical to TRBD2. CDR1 is SNHLY, CDR2 FYNNEI, per germline. The CDR3 extends over 14 amino acids. The junction had 6 bases not matched to a gene; V was cut back by 8 bases and J by 1 base. CDR3: CASGAGVGTDTQYF. CDR3 DNA sequence: TGTGCCAGCGGGGCGGGAGTAGGCACAGATACGCAGTATTTT.

The chain is built from TRBV3-1 (or the pseudogene TRBV3-2) and TRBJ2-7, with 7 bases aligning to TRBD2. The CDR3 is made up of 16 amino acids. Unmatched junction bases numbered 8, after V lost 0 bases and J lost 3 bases. CDR1 and CDR2 from the germline V gene are LGHDT and YNNKEL (reference sequence). CDR3 residues: CASSQDVLAVSYEQYF. Written as DNA, the CDR3 is TGTGCCAGCAGCCAAGATGTCCTAGCGGTCAGCTACGAGCAGTACTTC.

The chain joins TRBV7-9 to TRBJ1-2; 9 bases line up with TRBD1. Germline CDR1 is SEHNR and CDR2 is FQNEAQ (reference sequence). The CDR3 is 15 amino acids. V shed 5 bases, J shed 5 bases, and the junction held 9 bases outside the gene matches. The CDR3 DNA follows: TGTGCCAGCAGCAAAACAGGGGGCAACCCTTATGGCTACACCTTC. It encodes CASSKTGGNPYGYTF.

The V gene is TRBV19, the J gene TRBJ2-3; D is ambiguous. Trimming took 2 bases from V and 3 from J, leaving 6 bases between them. CDR3 length: 13 residues. Germline V gene sequence: CDR1 LNHDA, CDR2 SQIVND (reference sequence). The DNA for the CDR3 is TGTGCCAGTAGTATACAGTTGACAGATACGCAGTATTTT. This sequence encodes CASSIQLTDTQYF.

The chain combines TRBV13 with TRBJ1-1; D possibly corresponds to TRBD1 (5 bases). CDR3 length: 12 amino acids. Trimming left V 10 bases short and J 1 base short, with 10 bases between. Germline lookup yields CDR1 PRHDT and CDR2 FYEKMQ (reference sequence). CDR3 nucleotide sequence: TGTGCCACTCTCGACAGGAACACTGAAGCTTTCTTT. Protein sequence: CATLDRNTEAFF.

J is TRBJ2-6 and V is TRBV5-4, with D uncertain. Germline CDR1 and CDR2: SGHNT and YYREEE (reference sequence). V dropped 0 bases and J dropped 2 bases, with 6 bases sitting between them. This CDR3 is built from 15 residues. DNA of the CDR3: TGTGCCAGCAGCTTGGTGGGCGCTGGGGCCAACGTCCTGACTTTC. It translates to CASSLVGAGANVLTF. The complete variable domain, with remaining parts taken from reference TRBV5-4 and TRBJ2-6, reads ETGVTQSPTHLIKTRGQQVTLRCSSQSGHNTVSWYQQALGQGPQFIFQYYREEENGRGNFPPRFSGLQFPNYSSELNVNALELDDSALYLCASSLVGAGANVLTFGAGSRLTVL.

J is TRBJ2-6 and V is TRBV23-1; D unresolved. TRBV23-1 belongs to the ORF category, with a function that is uncertain. Trimming took off 4 bases at V and 2 bases at J, with 6 bases between the two ends. CDR3 size: 14 residues. The CDR3: CASSPRTGANVLTF. CDR3 sequence (DNA): TGCGCCAGCAGTCCGCGGACTGGGGCCAACGTCCTGACTTTC.

The V and J genes are TRBV11-3 and TRBJ1-1; no reliable D call. The CDR3 has 14 residues. Germline V gene lookup returns CDR1 SGHNT and CDR2 YENEEA. V dropped 2 bases and J dropped 0 bases, with 7 bases sitting between them. CDR3 DNA: TGTGCCAGCAGCTTAAACAGCTTGAACACTGAAGCTTTCTTT. It translates to CASSLNSLNTEAFF.

This clone occurred a few times. V gene TRBV2 combines with J gene TRBJ2-1; 11 nucleotides agree with TRBD2. V was clipped by 9 bases and J by 4 bases; unmatched bases: 2. In germline, CDR1 is SNHLY, CDR2 FYNNEI. The CDR3 sequence is 13 residues long. CDR3 coding DNA: TGTGCCAGGGGGACTAGCGGATACAATGAGCAGTTCTTC. Its translation is CARGTSGYNEQFF.

The rearrangement uses TRBV5-4 and TRBJ2-7; 7 bases fit TRBD2. The CDR3 is made up of 15 amino acids. Germline CDR1 is SGHNT and CDR2 is YYREEE (reference sequence). The J segment lost 1 base and the V segment lost 4 bases, leaving 8 bases of the junction unmatched. The CDR3 spells CASSPVPRGSYEQYV. CDR3 DNA: TGTGCCAGCAGCCCAGTCCCGCGGGGGTCCTACGAGCAGTACGTC.

This sequence joins TRBV7-8 and TRBJ1-2; TRBD1 aligns across 12 bases. The CDR3 has 16 amino acids. Germline trimming cut 2 bases from V and 7 bases from J; bases unmatched to any gene: 8. Per germline, CDR1 SGHVS and CDR2 FQNEAQ. The CDR3 loop is CASSLIVGQGAFGYTF. CDR3 coding DNA: TGTGCCAGCAGCTTAATTGTGGGACAGGGGGCCTTTGGCTACACCTTC.

The rearrangement uses TRBV6-5 and TRBJ1-6, with D possibly being TRBD1 (6 bases). The CDR3 totals 14 residues. Trimming stripped 5 bases from V and 8 bases from J, with 13 bases between. Germline V gene data show CDR1 as MNHEY and CDR2 as SVGAGI. The CDR3 loop is CASSLRQEYSPLHF. Written as DNA, the CDR3 is TGTGCCAGCAGTCTCCGACAGGAGTATTCACCCCTCCACTTT.

The chain is built from TRBV6-5 and TRBJ2-5; TRBD1 is a possible D gene (8 bases). This CDR3 comprises 16 residues. The germline V gene encodes CDR1 MNHEY and CDR2 SVGAGI. Trimming pared 0 bases from V and 1 base from J, leaving 12 bases between. The CDR3 loop reads CASSYSGGTGQETQYF. Written as DNA, the CDR3 is TGTGCCAGCAGTTACTCCGGGGGGACAGGCCAAGAGACCCAGTACTTC.

The V gene is TRBV3-1 (or the pseudogene TRBV3-2), the J gene TRBJ1-1; D uncertain. The V gene's germline CDR1 is LGHDT and CDR2 YNNKEL (reference sequence). V lost 1 base and J lost 5, with 8 bases in between. The CDR3 totals 13 residues. The CDR3 is CASSQVEGTEAFF. CDR3 in DNA: TGTGCCAGCAGCCAAGTTGAGGGTACTGAAGCTTTCTTT.

The rearrangement links TRBV3-1 (or the pseudogene TRBV3-2) to TRBJ2-2; D is perhaps TRBD2 (6 bases). The germline CDR1 and CDR2 sequences are LGHDT and YNNKEL (reference sequence). V lost 4 bases, J lost 5 bases, and 17 bases lay in between. The CDR3 extends over 16 amino acids. The CDR3 loop is CASSPRGTAPTGELFF. The CDR3 DNA sequence: TGTGCCAGCAGCCCTCGGGGGACTGCACCTACCGGGGAGCTGTTTTTT.

DNA of the CDR3: TGTGCCAGCAGCAAAGTACGTCGGGGAATGAACACTGAAGCTTTCTTT. The encoded protein is CASSKVRRGMNTEAFF. V and J are TRBV21-1 and TRBJ1-1. TRBV21-1 is noted as a pseudogene. The CDR3 totals 16 residues.

The chain recombines TRBV5-1 with TRBJ2-3, with 10 positions matching TRBD2. J gave up 0 bases and V 4 bases, and 5 bases lay outside the gene matches. Germline V lookup: CDR1 SGHRS, CDR2 YFSETQ. The CDR3 is made up of 16 amino acids. DNA of the CDR3: TGCGCCAGCAGCGCCCTAGCGGGGGTTAGCACAGATACGCAGTATTTT. Its protein product is CASSALAGVSTDTQYF.

The chain couples TRBV5-6 to TRBJ1-6; D unresolved. The CDR3 is made up of 14 amino acids. Germline V CDR1 and CDR2: SGHDT, YYEEEE. Trimming cost V 0 bases and J 10 bases, with 11 bases left between them. CDR3 nucleotides: TGTGCCAGCAGCTTGGGTGAGGTGGCCTCACCCCTCCACTTT. It yields the protein CASSLGEVASPLHF. The full variable domain, completed using reference TRBV5-6 and TRBJ1-6, is DAGVTQSPTHLIKTRGQQVTLRCSPKSGHDTVSWYQQALGQGPQFIFQYYEEEERQRGNFPDRFSGHQFPNYSSELNVNALLLGDSALYLCASSLGEVASPLHFGNGTRLTVT.

V usage is TRBV5-8 and J usage is TRBJ2-3; 9 bases agree with TRBD2. CDR3 length: 15 residues. V lost 6 bases to trimming and J lost 8 bases; unmatched junction nucleotides: 13. Germline CDR1 and CDR2: SGHTS and YDEGEE. CDR3 amino acids: CASTAQGLAISTQYF. CDR3 sequence (DNA): TGTGCCAGCACCGCGCAGGGACTAGCAATTTCTACGCAGTATTTT.

The J gene is TRBJ2-1, the V gene TRBV5-6; 14 bases are a match to TRBD2. This CDR3 is built from 18 residues. The J segment lost 5 bases and the V segment lost 4 bases, leaving 11 bases of the junction unmatched. CDR1 is SGHDT and CDR2 is YYEEEE in the germline V gene. The CDR3 loop is CASSAGLAGAYFHNEQFF. The CDR3 coding sequence is TGTGCCAGCAGCGCGGGACTAGCGGGGGCCTACTTTCACAATGAGCAGTTCTTC.

V and J are TRBV11-2 and TRBJ2-1; 8 bases are shared with TRBD1. The CDR3 has 16 residues. V was clipped by 5 bases and J by 6 bases; unmatched bases: 12. The V gene's germline CDR1 is SGHAT and CDR2 FQNNGV. The CDR3, as DNA: TGTGCCAGCAGCCCCCGACAGGGGCCGGGAGCCAATGAGCAGTTCTTC. This gives the protein CASSPRQGPGANEQFF.

The V and J genes are TRBV6-4 and TRBJ2-5; TRBD2 aligns across 7 bases. Germline V CDR1 and CDR2: MRHNA, SNTAGT. J was trimmed by 1 base and V by 8 bases; bases with no gene match: 7. The length of the CDR3 is 14 residues. CDR3 in amino acids: CASARRETQETQYF. The CDR3 DNA sequence: TGTGCCAGCGCTAGGCGGGAGACCCAAGAGACCCAGTACTTC.

The CDR3 loop is CASSFDRVSEKLFF. Written as DNA, the CDR3 is TGTGCCAGCAGCTTCGACAGGGTCAGTGAAAAACTGTTTTTT. The gene calls are TRBV5-5 and TRBJ1-4; 7 nucleotides line up with TRBD1. The junction had 5 bases not matched to a gene; V was cut back by 2 bases and J by 7 bases. The CDR3 covers 14 residues. Per the germline V gene, CDR1 is SGHKS and CDR2 is YYEKEE (reference sequence).

The V call is TRBV13, the J call TRBJ1-3; D remains unclear. Germline V lookup: CDR1 PRHDT, CDR2 FYEKMQ (reference sequence). There are 16 residues in the CDR3. V was trimmed by 5 bases and J by 0 bases, leaving 14 bases between them. CDR3 bases: TGTGCCAGCAGCCTGTATAGGTCTAGCTCTGGAAACACCATATATTTT. This translates into CASSLYRSSSGNTIYF.

In its sample, this clone was seen a few times. V is TRBV6-1 and J is TRBJ2-1; 8 positions match TRBD1. CDR1 is MNHNS, CDR2 SASEGT, per germline. The length of the CDR3 is 13 residues. The trim removed 2 bases at V and 9 bases at J, leaving 3 bases unmatched. The CDR3 region is CASSEQGAFEQFF. Written as DNA, the CDR3 is TGTGCCAGCAGTGAACAGGGGGCATTTGAGCAGTTCTTC.

This chain links TRBV7-3 with TRBJ2-1; 9 bases line up with TRBD2. Germline V lookup: CDR1 SGHTA, CDR2 FQGTGA. This CDR3 is built from 15 residues. J gave up 0 bases and V 5 bases, and 2 bases lay outside the gene matches. CDR3 sequence reads: CASSPTSGSYNEQFF. The CDR3 DNA sequence: TGTGCCAGCAGCCCGACTAGCGGCTCCTACAATGAGCAGTTCTTC.